This is a list of T cell receptor beta chains from one sample in a study of T cell changes during pregnancy in multiple sclerosis. Repertoires were generated with immunoSEQ multiplex PCR, while TCRdb's copy carries only in-frame clones and drops some. Seen here are tens of thousands of clones, 75% to 90% observed once, and the top ten hold approximately 1.1%. Sequencing used CD4+ T cells from peripheral blood mononuclear cells, obtained in the first trimester of pregnancy. All receptors come from a female donor with multiple sclerosis, enrolled in a pregnancy study. The CDR3 runs from the conserved cysteine through the conserved F or W. Fields, in order: V gene, D gene, CDR3 protein. The D gene is left open where the match is weak.

V gene: TRBV6-6
D gene: .
CDR3 protein: CASSPGWDTRDIQYF

V gene: TRBV7-7
D gene: TRBD2
CDR3 protein: CASSFDTSGSPGELFF

V gene: TRBV27
D gene: TRBD1
CDR3 protein: CASSSQGNNYGYTF

V gene: TRBV10-3
D gene: TRBD2
CDR3 protein: CAIGEREDSYEQYF

V gene: TRBV5-1
D gene: TRBD2
CDR3 protein: CASSILAAGGTGELFF

V gene: TRBV27
D gene: TRBD1
CDR3 protein: CASSFPGQGVGEQYF

V gene: TRBV30
D gene: .
CDR3 protein: CAWSVRLSSTDTQYF

V gene: TRBV28
D gene: .
CDR3 protein: CASSLAGALGYTF

V gene: TRBV28
D gene: .
CDR3 protein: CASSPTHAGFNYGYTF

V gene: TRBV30
D gene: .
CDR3 protein: CAWSLGHNQPQHF

V gene: TRBV5-1
D gene: .
CDR3 protein: CASSLDGQPTDEQFF

V gene: TRBV7-2
D gene: TRBD2
CDR3 protein: CASSPGLVETQYF

V gene: TRBV29-1
D gene: TRBD1
CDR3 protein: CSVRGTAGEQYF

V gene: TRBV28
D gene: TRBD1
CDR3 protein: CASRPTGEGDQPQHF

V gene: TRBV6-5
D gene: TRBD2
CDR3 protein: CASSSPAGVYNEQFF

V gene: TRBV30
D gene: TRBD2
CDR3 protein: CARGLAGANTGELFF

V gene: TRBV6-6
D gene: .
CDR3 protein: CASSDRHGNYGYTF

V gene: TRBV5-4
D gene: .
CDR3 protein: CASSFVGYGTGELFF

V gene: TRBV2
D gene: .
CDR3 protein: CASSPGQSVIYEQYF

V gene: TRBV29-1
D gene: TRBD2
CDR3 protein: CSVEGGFGSDTQYF

V gene: TRBV25-1
D gene: .
CDR3 protein: CASSELRAYEQYF

V gene: TRBV4-1
D gene: TRBD2
CDR3 protein: CASSQVTGLGRGFF

V gene: TRBV30
D gene: .
CDR3 protein: CAWAGNSDQPQHF

V gene: TRBV5-4
D gene: .
CDR3 protein: CASSSSRVEAFF

V gene: TRBV2
D gene: .
CDR3 protein: CASTLYNEQFF